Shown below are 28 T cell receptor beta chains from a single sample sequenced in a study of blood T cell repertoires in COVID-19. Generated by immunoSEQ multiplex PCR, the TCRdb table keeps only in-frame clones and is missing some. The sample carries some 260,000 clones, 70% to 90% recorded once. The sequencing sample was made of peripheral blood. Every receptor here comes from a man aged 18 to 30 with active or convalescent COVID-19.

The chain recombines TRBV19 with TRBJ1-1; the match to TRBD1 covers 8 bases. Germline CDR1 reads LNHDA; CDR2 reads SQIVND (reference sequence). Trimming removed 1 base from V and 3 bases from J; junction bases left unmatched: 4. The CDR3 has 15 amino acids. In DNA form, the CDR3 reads TGTGCCAGTAGTATAGGGGCAGGGGGCTACACTGAAGCTTTCTTT. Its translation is CASSIGAGGYTEAFF.

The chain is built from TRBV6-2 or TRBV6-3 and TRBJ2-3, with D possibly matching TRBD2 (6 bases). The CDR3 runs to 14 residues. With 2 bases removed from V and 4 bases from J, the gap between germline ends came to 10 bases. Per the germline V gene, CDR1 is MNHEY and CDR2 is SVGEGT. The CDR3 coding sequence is TGTGCCAGCAGTTACGGAGGAGGGGCAGATACGCAGTATTTT. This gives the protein CASSYGGGADTQYF.

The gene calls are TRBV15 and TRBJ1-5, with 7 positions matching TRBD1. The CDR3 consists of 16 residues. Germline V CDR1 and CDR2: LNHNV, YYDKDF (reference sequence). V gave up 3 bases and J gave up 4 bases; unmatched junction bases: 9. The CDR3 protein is CATSRERDSMNQPQHF. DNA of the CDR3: TGTGCCACCAGCAGGGAACGGGACAGCATGAATCAGCCCCAGCATTTT. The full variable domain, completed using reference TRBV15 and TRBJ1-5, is DAMVIQNPRYQVTQFGKPVTLSCSQTLNHNVMYWYQQKSSQAPKLLFHYYDKDFNNEADTPDNFQSRRPNTSFCFLDIRSPGLGDTAMYLCATSRERDSMNQPQHFGDGTRLSIL.

DNA for the CDR3: TGTGCCATCATGGAGGCAGGGGGTGGAAACACCATATATTTT. Encoded protein: CAIMEAGGGNTIYF. The chain carries TRBV10-3 and TRBJ1-3; TRBD1 matches at 7 bases. The germline CDR1 and CDR2 sequences are ENHRY and SYGVKD. The junction had 6 bases not matched to a gene; V was cut back by 7 bases and J by 3 bases. The CDR3 consists of 14 residues.

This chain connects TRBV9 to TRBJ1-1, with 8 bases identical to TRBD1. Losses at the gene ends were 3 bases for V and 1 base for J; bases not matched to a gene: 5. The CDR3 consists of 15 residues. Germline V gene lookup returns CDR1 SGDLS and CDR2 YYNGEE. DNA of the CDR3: TGTGCCAGCAGCGCATCACAGGGGGGGAACACTGAAGCTTTCTTT. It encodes CASSASQGGNTEAFF.

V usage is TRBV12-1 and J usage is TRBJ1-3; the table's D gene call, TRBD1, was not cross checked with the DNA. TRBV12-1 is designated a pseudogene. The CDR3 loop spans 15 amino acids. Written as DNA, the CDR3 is TGTGCCAGCAGCCAAGACGCAGGGGATGGAAACACCATATATTTT. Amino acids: CASSQDAGDGNTIYF.

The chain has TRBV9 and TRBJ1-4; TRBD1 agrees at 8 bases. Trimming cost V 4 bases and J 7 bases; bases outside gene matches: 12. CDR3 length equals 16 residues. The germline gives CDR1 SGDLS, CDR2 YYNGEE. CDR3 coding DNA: TGTGCCAGCAGCTTCGACGCCGGGACAGGAGGTGAAAAACTGTTTTTT. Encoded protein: CASSFDAGTGGEKLFF. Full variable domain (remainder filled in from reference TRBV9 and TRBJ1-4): DSGVTQTPKHLITATGQRVTLRCSPRSGDLSVYWYQQSLDQGLQFLIQYYNGEERAKGNILERFSAQQFPDLHSELNLSSLELGDSALYFCASSFDAGTGGEKLFFGSGTQLSVL.

The CDR3 protein is CASRKQENSNQPQHF. CDR3 nucleotides: TGTGCCAGCAGGAAACAAGAAAATAGCAATCAGCCCCAGCATTTT. This chain uses TRBV7-8 with TRBJ1-5; D ambiguous. CDR1 is SGHVS and CDR2 is FQNEAQ in the germline V gene. Trimming took off 6 bases at V and 0 bases at J, with 12 bases between the two ends. The CDR3 spans 15 residues. Full variable domain (remainder filled in from reference TRBV7-8 and TRBJ1-5): GAGVSQSPRYKVAKRGQDVALRCDPISGHVSLFWYQQALGQGPEFLTYFQNEAQLDKSGLPSDRFFAERPEGSVSTLKIQRTQQEDSAVYLCASRKQENSNQPQHFGDGTRLSIL.

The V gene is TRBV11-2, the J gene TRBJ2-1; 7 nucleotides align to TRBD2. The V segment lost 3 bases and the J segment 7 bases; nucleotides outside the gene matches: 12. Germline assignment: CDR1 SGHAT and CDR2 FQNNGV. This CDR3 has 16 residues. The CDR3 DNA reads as TGTGCCAGCAGCTTGGTGTGGCGGGAGTTTAGAAATGAGCAGTTCTTC. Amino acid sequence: CASSLVWREFRNEQFF.

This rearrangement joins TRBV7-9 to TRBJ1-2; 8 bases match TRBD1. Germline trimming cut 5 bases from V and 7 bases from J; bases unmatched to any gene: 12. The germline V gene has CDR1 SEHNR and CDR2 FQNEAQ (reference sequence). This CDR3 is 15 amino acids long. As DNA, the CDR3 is TGTGCCAGCAGCGCCTCCGGACAGGGTGTCGGTGGCTACACCTTC. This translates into CASSASGQGVGGYTF.

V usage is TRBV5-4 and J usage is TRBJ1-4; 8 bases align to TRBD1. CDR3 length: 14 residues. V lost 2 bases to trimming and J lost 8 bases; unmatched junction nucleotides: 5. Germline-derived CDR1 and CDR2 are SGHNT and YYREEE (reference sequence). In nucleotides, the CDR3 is TGTGCCAGCAGCTTAGCCGGGACAGGCGAAAAACTGTTTTTT. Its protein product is CASSLAGTGEKLFF. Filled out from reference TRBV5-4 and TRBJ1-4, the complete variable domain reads ETGVTQSPTHLIKTRGQQVTLRCSSQSGHNTVSWYQQALGQGPQFIFQYYREEENGRGNFPPRFSGLQFPNYSSELNVNALELDDSALYLCASSLAGTGEKLFFGSGTQLSVL.

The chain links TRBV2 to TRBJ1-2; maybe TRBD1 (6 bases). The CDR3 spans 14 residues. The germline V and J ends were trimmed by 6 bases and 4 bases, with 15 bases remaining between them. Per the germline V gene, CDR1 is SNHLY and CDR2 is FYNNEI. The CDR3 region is CASSVRGLLYGYTF. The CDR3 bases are TGTGCCAGCAGCGTCAGGGGTCTTCTCTATGGCTACACCTTC.

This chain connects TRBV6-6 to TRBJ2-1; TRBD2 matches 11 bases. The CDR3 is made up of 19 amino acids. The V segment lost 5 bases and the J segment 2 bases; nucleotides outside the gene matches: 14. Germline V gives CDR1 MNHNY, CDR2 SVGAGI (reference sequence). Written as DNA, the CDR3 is TGTGCCAGCAGTCTCCCGACGACTAGCGGGGCCTCGCCCTACAATGAGCAGTTCTTC. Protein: CASSLPTTSGASPYNEQFF.

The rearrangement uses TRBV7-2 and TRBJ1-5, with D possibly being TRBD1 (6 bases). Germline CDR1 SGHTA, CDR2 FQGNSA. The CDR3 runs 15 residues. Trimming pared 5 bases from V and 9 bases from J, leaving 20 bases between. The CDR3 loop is CASSKSPGQIRPQHF. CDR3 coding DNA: TGTGCCAGCAGCAAATCTCCTGGACAGATAAGGCCCCAGCATTTT.

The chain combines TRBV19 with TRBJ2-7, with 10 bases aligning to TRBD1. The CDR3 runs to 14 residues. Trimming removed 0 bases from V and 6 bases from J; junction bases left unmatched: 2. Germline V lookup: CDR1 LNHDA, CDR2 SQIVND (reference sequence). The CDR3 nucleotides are TGTGCCAGTAGTATAGACGACAGGGGGCGCGAGCAGTACTTC. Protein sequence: CASSIDDRGREQYF. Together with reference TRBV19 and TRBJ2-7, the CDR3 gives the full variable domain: DGGITQSPKYLFRKEGQNVTLSCEQNLNHDAMYWYRQDPGQGLRLIYYSQIVNDFQKGDIAEGYSVSREKKESFPLTVTSAQKNPTAFYLCASSIDDRGREQYFGPGTRLTVT.

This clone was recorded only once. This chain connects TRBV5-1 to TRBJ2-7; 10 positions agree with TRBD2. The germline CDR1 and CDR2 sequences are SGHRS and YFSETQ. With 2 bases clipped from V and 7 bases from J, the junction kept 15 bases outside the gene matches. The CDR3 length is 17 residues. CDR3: CASSFGLAGDLDGEQYF. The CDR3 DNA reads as TGCGCCAGCAGCTTCGGCCTAGCGGGAGATCTAGATGGGGAGCAGTACTTC.

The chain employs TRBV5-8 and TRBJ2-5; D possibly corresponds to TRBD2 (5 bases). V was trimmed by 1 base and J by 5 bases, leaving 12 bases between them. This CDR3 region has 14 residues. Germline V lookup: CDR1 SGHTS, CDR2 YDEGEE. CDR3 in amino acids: CASSLYEGRETQYF. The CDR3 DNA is TGTGCCAGCAGCTTGTACGAGGGTCGGGAGACCCAGTACTTC. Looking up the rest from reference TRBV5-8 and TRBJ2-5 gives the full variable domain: EAGVTQSPTHLIKTRGQQATLRCSPISGHTSVYWYQQALGLGLQFLLWYDEGEERNRGNFPPRFSGRQFPNYSSELNVNALELEDSALYLCASSLYEGRETQYFGPGTRLLVL.

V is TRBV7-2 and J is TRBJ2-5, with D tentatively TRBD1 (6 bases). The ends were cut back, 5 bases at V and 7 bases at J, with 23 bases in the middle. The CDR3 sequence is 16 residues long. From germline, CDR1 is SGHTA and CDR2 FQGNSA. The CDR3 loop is CASSPTQGSRGVTQYF. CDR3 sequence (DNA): TGTGCCAGCAGCCCTACACAGGGCTCGAGGGGCGTGACCCAGTACTTC.

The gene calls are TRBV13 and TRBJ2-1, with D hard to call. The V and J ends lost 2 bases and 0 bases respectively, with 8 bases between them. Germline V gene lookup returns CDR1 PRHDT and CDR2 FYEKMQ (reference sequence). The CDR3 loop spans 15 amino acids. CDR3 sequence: CASSLRLNSYNEQFF. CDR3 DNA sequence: TGTGCCAGCAGCTTACGACTTAACTCCTACAATGAGCAGTTCTTC.

This CDR3 reads CASSSFFGRQRETQYF. Here the CDR3 DNA reads TGTGCCAGCAGCAGCTTTTTCGGTAGACAGCGAGAGACCCAGTACTTC. The V gene is TRBV6-9, the J gene TRBJ2-5, with D perhaps matching TRBD1 (5 bases). The CDR3 sequence is 16 residues long. CDR1 and CDR2 from the germline V gene are MNHGY and SVAAGI. With 6 bases removed from V and 4 bases from J, the gap between germline ends came to 21 bases.

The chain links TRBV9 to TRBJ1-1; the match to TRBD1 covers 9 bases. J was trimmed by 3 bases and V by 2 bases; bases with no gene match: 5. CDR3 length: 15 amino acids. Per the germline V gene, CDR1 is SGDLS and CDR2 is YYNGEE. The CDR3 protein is CASSVGGQGYTEAFF. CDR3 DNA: TGTGCCAGCAGCGTCGGGGGACAGGGCTACACTGAAGCTTTCTTT.

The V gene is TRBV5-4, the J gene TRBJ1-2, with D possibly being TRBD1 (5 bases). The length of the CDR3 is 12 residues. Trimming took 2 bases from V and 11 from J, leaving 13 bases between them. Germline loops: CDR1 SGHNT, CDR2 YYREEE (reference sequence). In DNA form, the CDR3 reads TGTGCCAGCAGCTTTGGACACTCCCTGTACACCTTC. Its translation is CASSFGHSLYTF.

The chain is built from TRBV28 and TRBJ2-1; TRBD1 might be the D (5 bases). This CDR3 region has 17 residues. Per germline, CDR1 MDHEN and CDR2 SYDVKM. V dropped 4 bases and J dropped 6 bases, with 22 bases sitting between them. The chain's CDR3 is CASSSHRKGPTSNEQFF. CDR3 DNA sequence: TGTGCCAGCAGTTCCCACAGGAAGGGTCCAACTTCCAATGAGCAGTTCTTC.

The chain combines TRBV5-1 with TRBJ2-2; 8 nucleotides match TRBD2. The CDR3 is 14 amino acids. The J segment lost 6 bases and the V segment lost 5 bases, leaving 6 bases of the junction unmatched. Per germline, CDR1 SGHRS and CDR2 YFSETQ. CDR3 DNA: TGCGCCAGCAGTCCAGCGGGAGAGGCCGGGGAGCTGTTTTTT. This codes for CASSPAGEAGELFF.

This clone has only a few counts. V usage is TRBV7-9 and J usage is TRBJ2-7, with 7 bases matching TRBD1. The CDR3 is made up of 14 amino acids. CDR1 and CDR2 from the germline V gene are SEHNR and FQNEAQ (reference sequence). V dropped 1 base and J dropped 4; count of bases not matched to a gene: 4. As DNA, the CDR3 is TGTGCCAGCAGCTTAGGGGGACAGAGGTACGAGCAGTACTTC. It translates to CASSLGGQRYEQYF.

The CDR3 reads CASGLGSSYNEQFF. The DNA of the CDR3 is TGTGCTAGTGGTTTGGGGAGCTCCTACAATGAGCAGTTCTTC. The chain couples TRBV12-5 to TRBJ2-1; D gene unclear. V shed 1 base and J shed 0 bases, with 4 bases lying between them. Per the germline V gene, CDR1 is LGHNT and CDR2 is FRNRAP. CDR3 length equals 14 residues.

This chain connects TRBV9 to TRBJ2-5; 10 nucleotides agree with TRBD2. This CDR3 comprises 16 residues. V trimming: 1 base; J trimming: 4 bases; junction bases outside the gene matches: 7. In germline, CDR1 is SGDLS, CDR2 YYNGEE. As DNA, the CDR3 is TGTGCCAGCAGCGTACTAGCGGGAGAGGCGAGAGAGACCCAGTACTTC. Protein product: CASSVLAGEARETQYF.

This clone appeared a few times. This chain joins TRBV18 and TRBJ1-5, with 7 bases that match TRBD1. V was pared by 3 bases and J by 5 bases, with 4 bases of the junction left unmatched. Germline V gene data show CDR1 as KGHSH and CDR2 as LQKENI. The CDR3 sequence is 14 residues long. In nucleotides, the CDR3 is TGTGCCAGCTCACCTAATACAGGGGATCAGCCCCAGCATTTT. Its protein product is CASSPNTGDQPQHF.